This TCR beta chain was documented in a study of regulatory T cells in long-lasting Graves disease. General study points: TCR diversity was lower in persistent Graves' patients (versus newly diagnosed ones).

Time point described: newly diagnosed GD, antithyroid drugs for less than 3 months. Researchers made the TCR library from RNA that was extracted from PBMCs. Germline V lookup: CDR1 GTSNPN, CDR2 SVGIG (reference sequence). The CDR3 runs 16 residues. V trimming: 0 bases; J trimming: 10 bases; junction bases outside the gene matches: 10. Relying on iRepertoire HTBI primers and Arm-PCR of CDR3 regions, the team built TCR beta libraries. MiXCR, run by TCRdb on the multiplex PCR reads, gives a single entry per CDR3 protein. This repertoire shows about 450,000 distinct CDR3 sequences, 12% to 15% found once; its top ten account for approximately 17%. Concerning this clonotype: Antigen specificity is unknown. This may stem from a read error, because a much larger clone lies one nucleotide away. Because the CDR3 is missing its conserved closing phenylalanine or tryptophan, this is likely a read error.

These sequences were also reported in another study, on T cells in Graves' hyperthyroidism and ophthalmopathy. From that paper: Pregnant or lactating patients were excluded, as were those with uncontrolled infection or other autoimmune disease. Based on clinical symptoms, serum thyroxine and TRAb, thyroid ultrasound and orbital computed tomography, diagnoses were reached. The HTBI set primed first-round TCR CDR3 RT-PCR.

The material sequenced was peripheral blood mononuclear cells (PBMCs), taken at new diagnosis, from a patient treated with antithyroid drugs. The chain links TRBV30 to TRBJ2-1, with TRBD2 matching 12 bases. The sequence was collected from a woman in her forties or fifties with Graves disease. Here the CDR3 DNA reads TGTGCCTGGAGTGTTCTAGGGCGACTAGCGGGAGCCGAGCAGTTCTGC. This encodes CAWSVLGRLAGAEQFC.